The clone carrying this TCR beta chain was picked up many times. Its antigen is as yet unknown. Amplification targeted TCR beta CDR3 regions from RNA transcripts. Initially, a first-round RT-PCR of the TCR CDR3 employed the HTBI primer set. TCRdb re-derived calls from the multiplex PCR reads in MiXCR, one entry per CDR3 protein. The sample includes about 250,000 distinct CDR3 sequences, 15% of them seen just once. This CDR3 has 17 residues. The germline V gene has CDR1 GTSNPN and CDR2 SVGIG (reference sequence). V gave up 2 bases and J gave up 2 bases, with 22 bases separating them. This sample is part of a study of T cells in Graves' hyperthyroidism and ophthalmopathy. Study overall: Peripheral blood draws took place at initial diagnosis, ahead of any treatment.

Under 12 ml fresh peripheral blood yielded the PBMCs. Study-wide results and limits: Blood also showed most of the thyroid clonotypes that were expanded above 0.001. Stable hyperthyroidism and ophthalmopathy were separated using 13 V-J signatures.

Sequenced material: blood. The receptor comes from a woman aged 45-65 years with Graves' hyperthyroidism that later progressed to Graves' ophthalmopathy. This chain links TRBV30 with TRBJ2-7, with D maybe TRBD2 (5 bases). Here the CDR3 reads CAWSIVDSPRGPYEQYF. In DNA, the CDR3 is TGTGCCTGGAGTATAGTGGACTCTCCCAGAGGACCCTACGAGCAGTACTTC.